This paragraph covers one TCR beta chain sequence. This clone came up once. The antigen it recognizes is unknown. Qualities for individual bases were not recorded, and no much larger clone is one base off. TCR CDR3 regions were amplified from genomic DNA by multiplex PCR using the deep immunoSEQ assay. Extracted genomic DNA from each cell subset was distributed evenly across all wells of several immunoSEQ 96-well plates, and each plate was treated as a replicate. Each replicate PCR for sorted subsets received around 200 ng genomic DNA, equal to some 32,000 T cell genomes. The purified libraries were quantified using a Qubit 3.0 fluorometer, sized with a Bioanalyzer 2100, and then quantified again using the KAPA Library Quantification kit. Each immunoSEQ 96-well plate was sequenced on its own single-read 150-cycle Illumina NextSeq 550 flow cell. From the authors' description of their analysis: Because only junctional sequences without quality scores were contained in the immunoSEQ output, filtering matching that applied to full-length reads could not be performed. Sequences were annotated with PyIR, a Python wrapper for IgBLAST v1.9, and V/J genes and CDR3 were assigned using IMGT germline references. Reads were removed for weak V/J assignments (E-value above 1e-6), missing CDR3, stop codons, out-of-frame junctions, or ambiguous translated residues. V3J clonotypes were defined as sequences sharing an identical inferred V gene, J gene, and CDR3 amino acid sequence. Percentage overlap between repertoires was calculated by dividing the number of shared unique clonotypes by the size of the smaller repertoire. RTK rarefaction, the Chao1 estimator, and Recon v2.1 estimates of unobserved clonotypes were used to assess repertoire richness. Generation probabilities for all TCRbeta clonotypes obtained by the gDNA method from a few donors were computed using OLGA. In TCRdb, the immuneACCESS table is reduced to in-frame sequences with V and J assigned. These tables do not hold every clone; where another copy was compared, an unresolved V gene accounts for under half, and the others remain unexplained. The V and J calls and clone size come from that table; D and trimming were worked out from the DNA. The sample table lists approximately 1.5 million clones, 95% to 99% of them with a count of one. The ten top clones hold about 0.45% of the sample.

Trimming leaves V shorter by 1 base and J shorter by 3 bases, with the junction holding 8 bases beyond the gene matches. The germline V gene yields MNHEY for CDR1 and SVGAGI for CDR2. Its CDR3 holds 16 amino acids, cysteine through phenylalanine. CDR3 DNA is the only sequence kept; it has 48 bases, read in frame from the first base. The sample is drawn from a study of shared clonotypes between healthy human individuals (dated by TCRdb to between 2020 and 2021). Study-level background: The cohort included three men and a couple of women between 18 and 49 years of age. Per donor, three plates each were used for CD4 naive and CD4 memory, two for CD8 naive, and one for CD8 memory. To estimate repertoire size and how much clonotypes are shared between individuals, the study performed deep sequencing of blood TCR repertoires from about five healthy adults. Per donor, leukapheresis produced somewhere between about 0.94 and 10 billion PBMCs. To increase sequencing depth and limit assay-specific biases, TCR repertoire library preparation and sequencing were carried out by different laboratories using diverse techniques.

Healthy HIV-negative adults with no recently reported acute infections or vaccinations were included as donors. All donors were Caucasian adults living in Nashville, Tennessee, USA. CD4+ T cells were enriched by magnetic negative selection; naive cells were then positively selected on CD45RA, and the negative fraction formed the memory subset. After blood collection by leukapheresis, PBMCs were isolated using Ficoll-Histopaque density gradient centrifugation and then cryopreserved in the vapor phase of liquid nitrogen. Analytical flow cytometry was used to check the purity and quantity of every magnetically sorted T cell population. Each sorted fraction had its genomic DNA isolated and then quantified by UV absorbance on a Nanodrop 2000c. The research as a whole found: Because the study included only a small number of donors, the genetic and exposure-history diversity represented was limited. Even with the large sequencing depth, rarefaction of the sorted-subset datasets indicated that sequencing was incomplete. Sampling was restricted to blood, and TCR repertoires in tissue are likely to differ from TCR repertoires in blood. Higher generation probabilities were observed for clonotypes shared by all four sorted-subset donors than for non-shared clonotypes. Across four donors, approximately 5% of naive CD4, approximately 3.5% of naive CD8, about 2% of memory CD4, and 0.4% of memory CD8 clonotypes were shared. Pairwise subsampling led to the expectation that sequencing depth would affect the degree of clonotype sharing among donors. Larger estimated clonotype richness was generally found for naive subsets than for memory subsets.

The rearrangement combines TRBV6-5 with TRBJ1-1, and 7 bases in between align with TRBD1. The receptor was isolated from a man aged 25-45 years in good health. The specimen sequenced was naive CD4+ T cells sorted from blood. Taken with the paper, the label for cell subset or site translates to: CD45RA+ positively selected. CDR3 reads: CASSYLHPTGHTEAFF. The nucleotide sequence is TGTGCCAGCAGTTACTTACACCCGACAGGGCACACTGAAGCTTTCTTT.